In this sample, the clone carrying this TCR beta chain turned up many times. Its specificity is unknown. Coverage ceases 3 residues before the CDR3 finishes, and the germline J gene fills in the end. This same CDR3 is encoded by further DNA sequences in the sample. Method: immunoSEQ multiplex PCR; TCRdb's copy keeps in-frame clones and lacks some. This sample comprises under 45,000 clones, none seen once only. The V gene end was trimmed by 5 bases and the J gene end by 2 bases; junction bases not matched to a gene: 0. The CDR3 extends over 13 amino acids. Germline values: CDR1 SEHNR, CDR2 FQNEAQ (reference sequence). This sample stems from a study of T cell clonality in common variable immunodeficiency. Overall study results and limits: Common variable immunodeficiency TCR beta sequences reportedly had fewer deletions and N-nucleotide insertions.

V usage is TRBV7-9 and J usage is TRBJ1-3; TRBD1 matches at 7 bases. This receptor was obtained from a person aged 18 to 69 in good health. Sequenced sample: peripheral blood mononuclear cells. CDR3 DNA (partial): TGTGCCAGCAGCCAGGGGGCTGGAAACACC. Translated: CASSQGAGNT. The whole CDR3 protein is CASSQGAGNTIYF.